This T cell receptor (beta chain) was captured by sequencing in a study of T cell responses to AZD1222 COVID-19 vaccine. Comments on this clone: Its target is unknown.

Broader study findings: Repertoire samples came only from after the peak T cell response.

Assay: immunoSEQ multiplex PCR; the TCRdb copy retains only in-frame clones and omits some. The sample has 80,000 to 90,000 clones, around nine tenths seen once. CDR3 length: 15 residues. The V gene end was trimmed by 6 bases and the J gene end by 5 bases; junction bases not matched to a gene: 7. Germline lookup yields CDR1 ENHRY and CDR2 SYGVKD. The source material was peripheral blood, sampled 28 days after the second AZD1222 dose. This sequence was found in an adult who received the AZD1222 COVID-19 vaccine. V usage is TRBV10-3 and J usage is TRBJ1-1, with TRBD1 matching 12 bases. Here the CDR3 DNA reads TGTGCCATCAGCGACGGGGGACAGGGGGCAACTGAAGCTTTCTTT. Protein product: CAISDGGQGATEAFF.